The 8 T cell receptor beta chains listed next were all sequenced from one sample in a study of technical replicates of blood from a handful of donors (dated by TCRdb to the late 2010s). The library was built by means of the immunoSEQ multiplex PCR assay. The table comes from immuneACCESS by way of TCRdb, which keeps in-frame sequences with V and J called. Part of the clones is missing from these tables; in studies checked, under half for an unresolved V gene and the rest for unknown reasons. The sample records some 87,000 clones, about 96% of which are singletons. The ten largest make up about 0.33% of the sample. Material for sequencing was T cells isolated from PBMCs. These receptor sequences come from a human donor in good health.

This chain joins TRBV19 and TRBJ2-7; D remains unclear. Germline V CDR1 and CDR2: LNHDA, SQIVND (reference sequence). The germline V and J ends were trimmed by 4 bases and 2 bases, with 15 bases remaining between them. The CDR3 is 15 amino acids. The CDR3 protein is CASSTRYWSTYEQYF. For the CDR3, the DNA is TGTGCCAGTAGTACTCGGTACTGGAGTACCTACGAGCAGTACTTC.

The chain employs TRBV6-5 and TRBJ1-2, with D perhaps matching TRBD1 (5 bases). Germline CDR1 and CDR2: MNHEY and SVGAGI. Trimming removed 2 bases at V and 7 bases at J, with 11 bases between. The CDR3 has 13 amino acids. The CDR3: CASSYPQGSGYTF. CDR3 coding DNA: TGTGCCAGCAGTTACCCCCAGGGAAGTGGCTACACCTTC.

The genes are TRBV2 and TRBJ1-2; D gene unclear. CDR3 length equals 14 residues. The V gene lost 3 bases and the J gene lost 6 bases, with 14 bases spanning the gap. Per the germline V gene, CDR1 is SNHLY and CDR2 is FYNNEI. CDR3 protein: CASSDHYLGDGYTF. The CDR3 region has the DNA TGTGCCAGCAGTGATCACTATCTCGGGGATGGCTACACCTTC.

V and J are TRBV7-9 and TRBJ2-1; the D gene is possibly TRBD1 (6 bases). The germline V gene encodes CDR1 SEHNR and CDR2 FQNEAQ (reference sequence). V shed 11 bases and J shed 8 bases, with 19 bases lying between them. The CDR3 has 13 amino acids. CDR3 sequence (DNA): TGTGCCTCCTACTGGGAACAGGGCTATGAGCAGTTCTTC. It yields the protein CASYWEQGYEQFF.

Remarks on this clone: The same CDR3 can be traced to other DNA sequences in this sample. This chain joins TRBV5-1 and TRBJ2-7, with a weak D call TRBD2 (7 bases). This CDR3 is built from 14 residues. In germline, CDR1 is SGHRS, CDR2 YFSETQ. The ends were cut back, 0 bases at V and 3 bases at J, with 10 bases in the middle. This CDR3 reads CASSLEGGVYEQYF. The CDR3 DNA reads as TGCGCCAGCAGCTTGGAGGGGGGGGTCTACGAGCAGTACTTC. Filled out from reference TRBV5-1 and TRBJ2-7, the complete variable domain reads KAGVTQTPRYLIKTRGQQVTLSCSPISGHRSVSWYQQTPGQGLQFLFEYFSETQRNKGNFPGRFSGRQFSNSRSEMNVSTLELGDSALYLCASSLEGGVYEQYFGPGTRLTVT.

The rearrangement uses TRBV10-1 and TRBJ1-2; D unclear. Trimming stripped 3 bases from V and 4 bases from J, with 9 bases between. This CDR3 comprises 13 residues. The germline V gene has CDR1 WNHNN and CDR2 SYGVQD (reference sequence). CDR3 region: CASSDSYSYGYTF. CDR3 DNA: TGCGCCAGCAGTGACTCCTACAGCTATGGCTACACCTTC.

The gene calls are TRBV6-5 and TRBJ2-5; D is perhaps TRBD2 (6 bases). This CDR3 has 15 residues. V shed 1 base and J shed 4 bases, with 13 bases lying between them. Germline-derived CDR1 and CDR2 are MNHEY and SVGAGI. The CDR3 DNA is TGTGCCAGCAGTTACTTGGGGGGTCTCGGAGAGACCCAGTACTTC. Translation gives CASSYLGGLGETQYF.

The chain uses TRBV6-6 and TRBJ2-3; no clear D gene. Trimming left V 2 bases short and J 2 bases short, with 8 bases between. Germline values: CDR1 MNHNY, CDR2 SVGAGI (reference sequence). CDR3 size: 14 residues. Here the CDR3 reads CASSYSTATDTQYF. As DNA, the CDR3 is TGTGCCAGCAGTTACAGCACAGCCACAGATACGCAGTATTTT.